This T cell receptor beta chain was found in a study of response to subunit inactivated influenza vaccine. Study-wide findings and caveats: The authors suggested that every seasonal influenza vaccination recruits few new T cells.

This clonotype was counted a few times. Its target is unknown. Using its own MiXCR run on the RT-PCR reads, TCRdb lists one record per CDR3 protein. The sample has around 200,000 distinct CDR3 sequences; 10% to 15% are singletons. The junction had 11 bases not matched to a gene; V was cut back by 3 bases and J by 8 bases. The CDR3 is made up of 15 amino acids. Germline V gives CDR1 MNHEY, CDR2 SVGAGI. This sample was also put to use in a study of T cells expressing NK-cell markers. That publication notes: Production of TCR beta cDNA relied on 5'RACE template switching with UMIs. Seven of the eight sequenced donors were classified as HCMV-seropositive, and one was classified as seronegative. Dominant NKG2C+ clonotypes were found to form about 1.0-7.5% of CD8+ T cells in five to seven donors. These same clonotypes (in a few donors) also led the CD3+CD56-NKG2C+ fraction.

The sample was CD8+ T cells sorted from PBMCs, taken 12 days after vaccination. This clonotype was obtained from a man in his fifties or sixties who received an inactivated influenza vaccine. The J gene is TRBJ2-5, the V gene TRBV6-5, with 8 bases lining up with TRBD2. The CDR3 bases are TGTGCCAGCAGTTATTCGACGGGAGGGTTAGACACCCAGTACTTC. This translates into CASSYSTGGLDTQYF.